The entry that follows covers one T cell receptor beta chain sequence. The antigen it recognizes is unknown. The record has no base qualities; no much larger clone is one base away. The source of the sample is a study of cytomegalovirus exposure and HLA in healthy donors listed by TCRdb under 2017. In terms of the full investigation: An earlier analysis of roughly 500 of the donors reported approximately 300 Gb of sequence data and about 100 million unique TCR beta sequences from about 179 million T cells. An early release that covered about 600 HLA-typed donors contained 250 to 350 gigabases of sequencing data and roughly 84 million unique TCR sequences. Of the roughly 400 genotyped donors, about 80% fell in the genetic ancestry cluster associated with self-reported Caucasian donors. The study aimed to test whether cataloging public T cell receptors could reveal signatures of past pathogen exposure. The study used immunosequencing to profile the T cell repertoires of 666 subjects and linked those repertoires to cytomegalovirus serostatus. Along with the approximately 700-subject first cohort, a separate validation cohort of some 130 different subjects was used. High-throughput TCR immunosequencing, statistical association of individual TCRs with disease status, and machine learning were combined to predict cytomegalovirus infection status. A later analysis re-analyzed previously published TCR beta repertoires from 666 donors and added high-resolution HLA genotyping to study TCR occurrence patterns. In the later analysis, no new phenotypic data were used to find candidate immune exposures; instead, reliance was placed on TCR beta sequences and their occurrence across donors. An earlier analysis of about 620 of the donors applied high-throughput TCR beta sequencing to assess whether each TCR beta V gene segment acted as functional or pseudogenic. Donor age, sex, ethnicity and CMV serostatus were collected together with the repertoire data. Genome-wide SNP genotypes for about 65% of the 666 donors were used in a later genetic analysis, which treated that subset as a discovery cohort. All discovery cohort repertoires had been generated on a single sequencing platform. Both class I and class II loci were covered by HLA typing, at four-digit resolution. Typing coverage varied by locus: roughly 620-640 donors for A, B, C, DRB1 and DQB1; under 550 for DQA1; around 570 for DPA1; roughly 450 for DPB1. About 5 DR-DQ haplotypes were handled as single units for association and clustering, since linkage in the cohort was strong. Among some 400 genotyped donors of the cohort, an average of around 250,000 unique TCR beta nucleotide sequences was sequenced per donor, of which 15% to 20% were non-productive. Broad study findings and their caveats: The 87-base-pair reads could not distinguish some IMGT-functional V segments, including TRBV6-2 and TRBV6-3, so those segments were excluded. Cytomegalovirus status was reported to be diagnosed by the classifier with high specificity and sensitivity in both the original and validation cohorts. In vitro tests confirmed that a few of the cytomegalovirus-associated TCR beta chains recognize cytomegalovirus antigens. Most CMV-associated TCR beta chains appeared to be HLA-restricted in a later analysis, and the HLA associations seemed to be driven largely by CMV exposure. Correlated functional status among segregating V segments might reflect linkage disequilibrium, but an unknown experimental factor could not be ruled out. The presence/absence analyses assumed that sequencing depth was roughly uniform across donors, and that assumption may not be true. A later analysis associated around 16,000 TCR beta sequences with specific HLA alleles at a false discovery rate of 0.05. When HLA alleles, especially DR and DQ, strongly co-occurred, attributing TCR associations to individual alleles was difficult. A further reported finding was that TCR beta sequences accurately predicted the HLA-A and HLA-B alleles for most subjects in the first cohort. Most TCR sequences were observed very rarely across donors, whereas some public TCRs were present in many individuals. A group of highly shared sequence variants was considered likely to be a technical artifact of the sequencing pipeline. In a later analysis, HLA-associated TCR beta chains showed more clonal expansion and lower generation probabilities than non-associated chains that were equally common. The study gave a list of some 150 TCR beta chains associated with cytomegalovirus. Compared with the roughly 720-donor mean, donors in an Asian-associated ancestry cluster had fewer N-insertions in productive TCRs, according to a later genetic analysis. Several of the top co-occurrence clusters appeared to be linked to parvovirus B19, influenza, CMV and Epstein-Barr virus, according to a later analysis. Because HLA typing was unavailable for some donors at each locus, only the typed subset was used in association tests. Because counts were too low, roughly 17 rarely observed V segments, including chromosome 9 orphons, were left out of the earlier analysis of over 550 of the donors. It was suggested by the authors that the approach could potentially be generalized to other disease states and immunological phenotypes. An earlier analysis of some 560 of the donors showed that most TCR beta V segments appeared in productive rearrangements either about 87% or about 30% of the time, which broadly matched IMGT annotations. V-gene and J-gene trimming of TCR beta chains was associated with a missense DCLRE1C variant in a later genetic analysis, and the association was replicated in an independent cohort. Immune exposure information for the cohort was limited to CMV serostatus. Only TCR beta chains were sequenced in this cohort, and the absence of alpha or paired-chain data limited detectable features. In a later analysis, the rate of TCR association differed among HLA loci, with DRB1 alleles having the most associated TCRs and HLA-C alleles having the fewest.

The cohort was made up of 666 healthy bone marrow donors. All cohort members were sampled while nominally healthy, although unrecorded immune exposures were likely present. The donor tested CMV seronegative, placing the donor among the 300 to 450 seronegative members of the cohort. A peripheral blood sample was provided by each donor, and peripheral blood mononuclear cells were used for TCR beta sequencing. Genomic DNA extraction from the blood cell samples was performed with the Qiagen DNeasy Blood Extraction Kit. Trimmed from V: 5 bases; trimmed from J: 3 bases; junction bases lacking a gene match: 1. CDR3 length: 13 amino acids, cysteine to phenylalanine. Left in the record is the CDR3 DNA by itself, 39 bases read in frame from the first base. Taken from the germline V gene, the CDR1 and CDR2 loops are SNHLY and FYNNEI. The library was made by the immunoSEQ multiplex PCR assay. For the multiplex PCR, a mixture combining 60 forward primers for TCR Vbeta segments and 13 reverse primers for TCR Jbeta segments was used. Amplification of the CDR3 region of rearranged TCR beta genes was performed with a multiplex PCR assay on genomic DNA. The amplified TCR beta libraries were sequenced on the Illumina HiSeq System as 87-base-pair reads. The authors' analysis ran thus. A later analysis counted approximately 74 million unique TCR beta chains across the 550 to 750 repertoires, and 9.5 million to 11 million of these chains were shared by at least two donors. A nearest-neighbor algorithm error-corrected the raw reads and collapsed the reads into unique sequences, merging closely related sequences to remove PCR and sequencing errors. Alignment of CDR3 sequences to IMGT reference sequences was used to assign V, D and J gene segments. Each retained sequence needed at least a six-nucleotide match to both a V gene segment and a J gene segment. Rearrangements were called productive when the CDR3 lacked stop codons and stayed in frame with V and J; all others were non-productive. CDR3 was defined according to IMGT convention as the region running from the second conserved V-encoded cysteine to the conserved J-encoded phenylalanine. The earlier analysis of about 560 of the donors excluded any sequence lacking an unambiguous match to a single V gene segment. An earlier analysis of several hundred of the donors classified V segments as functional when productive rearrangements were above 56.7% and as segregating when the standard deviation between donors was above 5%. A statistical classification framework was built to diagnose cytomegalovirus status from the catalog of TCR beta chain sequences. A later analysis assigned V and J genes by comparing TCR nucleotide sequences with IMGT/GENE-DB human TR gene sequences. Using the TCRdist pipeline, a later analysis assigned CDR3 sequences along with most-parsimonious VDJ recombination scenarios. In a later analysis, each TCR beta chain was defined by its CDR3 amino acid sequence together with its V-gene family, and reads lacking a unique V-gene family were excluded. To address suspected cross-contamination and a sequencing artifact, a later analysis removed around 600 highly shared, low-generation-probability nucleotide sequences. A later analysis calculated a clonal expansion index for each public chain from normalized within-repertoire ranks of inferred template counts. In a later analysis, generation probabilities were computed using a VDJ recombination model fitted to out-of-frame rearrangements, and the results were checked against IGoR. In a later analysis, TCR-TCR, TCR-HLA and TCR-CMV co-occurrence was scored with hypergeometric tests, and a repertoire-size bias correction was applied to TCR pairs. False discovery rates were estimated in a later analysis by permuting HLA or CMV assignments 20 times. In a later analysis, co-occurring TCRs were grouped with DBSCAN, and TCRdist sequence similarity was added when clustering was performed within HLA-allele-positive subsets. For co-occurrence clustering, repertoires with fewer than 30,000 or more than 120,000 public chains were excluded, along with roughly five repertoires with anomalous nucleotide sharing. TCRdb holds this immuneACCESS table with in-frame rearrangements only. Some clones are missing; in checked studies, unresolved V genes explain under half, and the rest has no known cause. V and J calls and clone size are given by that table; D and trimming were obtained from the DNA. In this sample the table shows approximately 170,000 clones, around 81% of which occur a single time. The biggest ten clones account for roughly 1.6% of the sample.

The sequence was collected from a man between 40 and 49 years old in good health and CMV-seronegative. Specimen: PBMCs. The V and J segments used are TRBV2 and TRBJ2-1, with TRBD1 matching 7 junction bases. The CDR3 loop reads CASSRDSYNEQFF. The sequenced DNA is TGTGCCAGCAGTAGGGACAGCTACAATGAGCAGTTCTTC.